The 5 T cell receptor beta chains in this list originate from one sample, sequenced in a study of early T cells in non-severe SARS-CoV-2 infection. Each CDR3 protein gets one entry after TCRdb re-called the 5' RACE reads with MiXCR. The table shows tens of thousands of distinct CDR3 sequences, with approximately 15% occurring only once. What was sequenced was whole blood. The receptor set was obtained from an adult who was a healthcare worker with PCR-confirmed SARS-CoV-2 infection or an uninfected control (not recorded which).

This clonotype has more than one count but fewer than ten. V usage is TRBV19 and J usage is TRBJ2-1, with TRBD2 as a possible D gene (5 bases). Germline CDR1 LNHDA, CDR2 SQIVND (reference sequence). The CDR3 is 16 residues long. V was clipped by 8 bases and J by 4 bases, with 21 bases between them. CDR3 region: CASGRNSARGYNEQFF. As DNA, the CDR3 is TGTGCCAGTGGCAGAAACAGCGCCCGGGGATACAATGAGCAGTTCTTC.

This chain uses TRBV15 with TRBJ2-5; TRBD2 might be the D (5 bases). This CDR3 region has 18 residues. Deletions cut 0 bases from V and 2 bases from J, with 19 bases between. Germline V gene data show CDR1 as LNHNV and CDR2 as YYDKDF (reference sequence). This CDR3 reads CATSREEVAGLLQETQYF. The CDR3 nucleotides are TGTGCCACCAGCAGAGAGGAGGTTGCGGGCCTCTTACAAGAGACCCAGTACTTC.

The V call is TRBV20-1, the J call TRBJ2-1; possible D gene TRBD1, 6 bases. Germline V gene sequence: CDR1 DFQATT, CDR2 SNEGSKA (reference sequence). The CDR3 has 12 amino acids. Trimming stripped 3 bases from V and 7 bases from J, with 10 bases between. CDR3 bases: TGCAGTGCTAGCCCGAGGGGGAATGAGCAGTTCTTC. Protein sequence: CSASPRGNEQFF.

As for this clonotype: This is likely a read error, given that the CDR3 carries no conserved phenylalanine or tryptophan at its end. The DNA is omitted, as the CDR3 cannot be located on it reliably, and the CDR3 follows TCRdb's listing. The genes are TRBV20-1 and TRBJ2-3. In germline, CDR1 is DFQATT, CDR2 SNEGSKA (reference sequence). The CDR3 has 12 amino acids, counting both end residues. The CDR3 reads CSARGSSALNLL.

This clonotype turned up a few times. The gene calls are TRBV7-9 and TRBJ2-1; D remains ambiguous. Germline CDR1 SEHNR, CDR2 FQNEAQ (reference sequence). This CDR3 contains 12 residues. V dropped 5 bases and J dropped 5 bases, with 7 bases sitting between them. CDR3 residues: CASSPPDNEQFF. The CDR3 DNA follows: TGTGCCAGCAGCCCACCGGACAATGAGCAGTTCTTC.